The T cell receptor (beta chain) under discussion was sequenced for a study of cytomegalovirus exposure and HLA in healthy donors (dated by TCRdb to about 2017). The study in broad terms: A later analysis indicated that the 90 to 150 validation repertoires were generated on the platform also employed for the roughly 730 repertoires of the first cohort. The aim of the study was to test whether cataloging public T cell receptors could identify signatures of past pathogen exposure. Besides the first cohort of 666 subjects, a separate validation cohort made up of over a hundred different subjects was used. The study combined high-throughput TCR immunosequencing, statistical association of individual TCRs with disease status, and machine learning to predict cytomegalovirus infection status. Broad study findings and their caveats: All 130 or so repertoires were used to score co-occurrence in the validation cohort in a later analysis, because that analysis had no HLA typing for the cohort. Across donors, most TCR sequences were observed very rarely, whereas some public TCRs were present in many individuals. The authors suggested that the approach could potentially be extended to other disease states and immunological phenotypes. The classifier was reported to diagnose cytomegalovirus status with high specificity and sensitivity in both the original cohort and the validation cohort. Three of the identified cytomegalovirus-associated TCR beta chains were confirmed in vitro to be specific for cytomegalovirus antigens. Subsequent analysis determined that TCRs grouped into clusters in the first cohort also showed a tendency toward co-occurrence across the 120 validation repertoires, and about 93% of cluster scores exceeded 0. The study listed approximately 150 TCR beta chains as associated with cytomegalovirus.

Receptor amplification or capture employed the immunoSEQ multiplex PCR assay. The original methods were these. A statistical classification framework was developed to diagnose cytomegalovirus status using the catalog of TCR beta chain sequences. TCRdb obtained this table from immuneACCESS and retained in-frame rearrangements with V and J assigned. These tables miss some clones; where compared with another copy, unresolved V genes account for less than half of the shortfall, and the remainder is unexplained. The V and J calls and clone size were taken over from that table, and D and trimming were inferred from the DNA. This sample has fewer than 250,000 clones in its table, and around 87% of those were observed once. The top ten clonotypes cover 1.5% to 2.5% of the sample. This clone has just one count. Its target antigen remains unknown. One base away there is no much larger clone; base qualities are not given.

The CDR3, from cysteine to phenylalanine, totals 15 residues. Only the CDR3 DNA is retained, 45 bases long and in frame from the first base. Clipping removes 8 bases from V and 5 bases from J, with 12 as the unmatched junction base count. Reading the germline V gene gives CDR1 MDHEN and CDR2 SYDVKM. Donors formed part of the validation cohort, which comprised 95 to 150 subjects and was distinct from the first cohort of several hundred subjects. Recombination linked TRBV28 to TRBJ1-1; 9 middle bases align to TRBD1. Sample: PBMCs. The TCR comes from a woman aged 18 to 35 in good health and CMV-seropositive. The DNA sequence follows: TGTGCCAGCCCCCCGGCGACAGGGGGGAAGACTGAAGCTTTCTTT. Its amino acids are CASPPATGGKTEAFF.